This T cell receptor beta chain was sequenced for a study of control samples from healthy donors and cancer patients (dated by TCRdb to 2018 to 2020). Turning to this clone: No cognate antigen has been identified for it. No quality values exist for individual bases; no much larger clone is one base distant.

After removal of 4 bases from V and 10 bases from J, the junction retains 4 bases not matched to a gene. CDR1 and CDR2, looked up from the germline V gene (reference sequence), are SSHAT and FNYEAQ. Measured from the cysteine to the phenylalanine, the CDR3 is 13 residues long. CDR3 DNA is the only sequence kept; it has 39 bases, read in frame from the first base. Library preparation employed the immunoSEQ multiplex PCR assay. In TCRdb, the immuneACCESS table is reduced to in-frame sequences with V and J assigned. These tables do not hold every clone; where another copy was compared, an unresolved V gene accounts for under half, and the others remain unexplained. The sample data list about 160,000 clones, and approximately 90% of these were observed just once. The ten biggest clones cover approximately 0.7% of the sample.

The sample consisted of blood. This chain is built from TRBV7-7 and TRBJ2-1, with 10 central nucleotides matching TRBD1. This receptor was obtained from a woman under 40 in good health. CDR3 region: CASSSTGGREQFF. The DNA sequence reads TGTGCCAGCAGCTCGACAGGGGGCAGGGAGCAGTTCTTC.